A single sample gave rise to the 20 T cell receptor beta chains below, sequenced in a study of shared clonotypes between healthy human individuals. Naive CD8 cells were CD45RO-negative, positively selected for CCR7, excluding terminally differentiated effector memory CD45RA+ cells. The assay was immunoSEQ multiplex PCR, and TCRdb's table has in-frame clones only and misses some. The sample has under 850,000 clones, 80% to 95% seen once. Material for sequencing was naive CD8+ T cells sorted from blood. The receptor set was obtained from a man younger than 45 in good health.

This chain uses TRBV5-3 with TRBJ1-5; 7 bases are a match to TRBD1. TRBV5-3 is an ORF, and what it does is uncertain. V lost 4 bases to trimming and J lost 7 bases; unmatched junction nucleotides: 11. The length of the CDR3 is 15 residues. This chain's CDR3 is CARSPPTGIRQPQHF. CDR3 bases: TGTGCCAGAAGCCCCCCGACAGGGATTCGGCAGCCCCAGCATTTT.

The genes are TRBV25-1 and TRBJ2-5; D may be TRBD1 (6 bases). Trimming left V 2 bases short and J 2 bases short, with 12 bases between. The CDR3 is made up of 15 amino acids. Germline values: CDR1 MGHDK, CDR2 SYGVNS. Here the CDR3 DNA reads TGTGCCAGCAGTGAACAGGGGTCTCGGCAAGAGACCCAGTACTTC. Translation gives CASSEQGSRQETQYF.

The chain couples TRBV28 to TRBJ2-1; unclear D gene. Trimming left V 5 bases short and J 0 bases short, with 14 bases between. CDR1 is MDHEN, CDR2 SYDVKM, per germline. The length of the CDR3 is 16 residues. CDR3 sequence: CASSKPGLSSYNEQFF. In DNA form, the CDR3 reads TGTGCCAGCAGTAAACCAGGCCTTAGCTCCTACAATGAGCAGTTCTTC.

V gene TRBV16 combines with J gene TRBJ2-1; D not resolved. V gave up 3 bases and J gave up 9 bases, with 9 bases separating them. CDR3 length: 12 residues. Germline CDR1 reads KGHSY; CDR2 reads FQNENV. The CDR3 sequence is CASSHRWGEQFF. CDR3 DNA sequence: TGTGCCAGCAGCCACAGGTGGGGTGAGCAGTTCTTC.

V and J are TRBV11-2 and TRBJ2-3; TRBD1 matches 8 bases. The V and J ends lost 5 bases and 6 bases, in that order; junction bases with no gene match: 10. Germline V gene data show CDR1 as SGHAT and CDR2 as FQNNGV. This CDR3 region has 15 residues. CDR3 loop: CASSGQGLHGDTQYF. The CDR3 DNA sequence: TGTGCCAGCAGCGGACAGGGCCTTCATGGGGATACGCAGTATTTT.

V and J are TRBV28 and TRBJ1-5; D remains ambiguous. Germline V gene sequence: CDR1 MDHEN, CDR2 SYDVKM. The CDR3 extends over 15 amino acids. The ends were cut back, 5 bases at V and 1 base at J, with 12 bases in the middle. CDR3 DNA sequence: TGTGCCAGCAGTCCCCTCCTGGGGAGCAATCAGCCCCAGCATTTT. Translated: CASSPLLGSNQPQHF.

J is TRBJ1-1 and V is TRBV2; a possible D gene is TRBD1 (5 bases). Germline CDR1 is SNHLY and CDR2 is FYNNEI. Trimming removed 6 bases from V and 7 bases from J, with 21 bases in between. The CDR3 runs 15 residues. The CDR3 sequence is CASRTDWPGGGEAFF. The CDR3 bases are TGTGCCAGCAGGACGGACTGGCCGGGGGGTGGTGAAGCTTTCTTT.

V and J are TRBV6-1 and TRBJ2-1; TRBD2 matches 8 bases. V was clipped by 5 bases and J by 4 bases; unmatched bases: 4. This CDR3 has 14 amino acids. The germline V gene has CDR1 MNHNS and CDR2 SASEGT. The CDR3 loop is CASSTSGVYNEQFF. CDR3 nucleotides: TGTGCCAGCAGTACTAGCGGAGTATACAATGAGCAGTTCTTC.

V gene TRBV19 combines with J gene TRBJ1-5; 8 nucleotides agree with TRBD1. The CDR3 length is 13 residues. Germline V gene lookup returns CDR1 LNHDA and CDR2 SQIVND (reference sequence). V was clipped by 6 bases and J by 5 bases; unmatched bases: 3. The CDR3 bases are TGTGCCAGTAGAGGACAGGGCCATCAGCCCCAGCATTTT. Its protein is CASRGQGHQPQHF.

V gene TRBV7-9 combines with J gene TRBJ2-5; 12 nucleotides match TRBD1. This CDR3 is 16 amino acids long. Trimming cost V 5 bases and J 5 bases; bases outside gene matches: 9. Germline assignment: CDR1 SEHNR and CDR2 FQNEAQ (reference sequence). This chain's CDR3 is CASSHRDRGLSETQYF. CDR3 sequence (DNA): TGTGCCAGCAGCCACCGGGACAGGGGGCTTAGCGAGACCCAGTACTTC.

The genes are TRBV28 and TRBJ1-1; tentatively, D is TRBD1 (5 bases). The V gene lost 5 bases and the J gene lost 2 bases, with 27 bases spanning the gap. The CDR3 loop spans 19 amino acids. Per the germline V gene, CDR1 is MDHEN and CDR2 is SYDVKM. The CDR3 DNA follows: TGTGCCAGCAGTCCCTCCGGTATCGGGGCCTATTCGGCAAACACTGAAGCTTTCTTT. Translation: CASSPSGIGAYSANTEAFF. Based on the CDR3 plus reference TRBV28 and TRBJ1-1, the full variable domain is DVKVTQSSRYLVKRTGEKVFLECVQDMDHENMFWYRQDPGLGLRLIYFSYDVKMKEKGDIPEGYSVSREKKERFSLILESASTNQTSMYLCASSPSGIGAYSANTEAFFGQGTRLTVV.

The chain carries TRBV29-1 and TRBJ1-3; D is unclear. Trimming stripped 1 base from V and 0 bases from J, with 4 bases between. The germline V gene has CDR1 SQVTM and CDR2 ANQGSEA. This CDR3 comprises 13 residues. In DNA, the CDR3 is TGCAGCGTTGAAGCCGACTCTGGAAACACCATATATTTT. It is translated as CSVEADSGNTIYF. The variable domain in full, with the rest retrieved from reference TRBV29-1 and TRBJ1-3, is SAVISQKPSRDICQRGTSLTIQCQVDSQVTMMFWYRQQPGQSLTLIATANQGSEATYESGFVIDKFPISRPNLTFSTLTVSNMSPEDSSIYLCSVEADSGNTIYFGEGSWLTVV.

The chain is built from TRBV5-1 and TRBJ2-5; 7 nucleotides line up with TRBD1. Germline V gene data show CDR1 as SGHRS and CDR2 as YFSETQ. The CDR3 covers 16 residues. Trimming cost V 1 base and J 4 bases; bases outside gene matches: 10. The CDR3 DNA reads TGCGCCAGCAGCTTGAGTCAGGGGGTCGTTGGAGAGACCCAGTACTTC. This translates into CASSLSQGVVGETQYF.

The J gene is TRBJ2-2, the V gene TRBV5-4; D unresolved. V lost 7 bases, J lost 0 bases, and 4 bases lay in between. This CDR3 is built from 12 residues. The germline V gene has CDR1 SGHNT and CDR2 YYREEE (reference sequence). The CDR3 spells CASPANTGELFF. CDR3 bases: TGTGCCAGCCCCGCGAACACCGGGGAGCTGTTTTTT.

This sequence joins TRBV19 and TRBJ2-1, with TRBD1 as a possible D gene (5 bases). Germline V gene data show CDR1 as LNHDA and CDR2 as SQIVND (reference sequence). Trimming removed 6 bases at V and 8 bases at J, with 20 bases between. CDR3 size: 15 residues. DNA for the CDR3: TGTGCCAGTAGCCCCCCTGGGGCCTTTCTCGATGAGCAGTTCTTC. Amino acids: CASSPPGAFLDEQFF.

The rearrangement joins TRBV30 to TRBJ1-1; D is unclear. The CDR3 has 13 amino acids. V was cut by 3 bases and J by 5 bases, with 13 bases left in between. Germline V gene data show CDR1 as GTSNPN and CDR2 as SVGIG (reference sequence). CDR3 residues: CAWRSVRITEAFF. The DNA for the CDR3 is TGTGCCTGGAGAAGTGTACGGATTACTGAAGCTTTCTTT.

The chain has TRBV7-9 and TRBJ2-3; weak D call: TRBD2 (5 bases). With 7 bases removed from V and 9 bases from J, the gap between germline ends came to 14 bases. This CDR3 is 12 amino acids long. CDR1 and CDR2 (germline): SEHNR, FQNEAQ (reference sequence). CDR3 bases: TGTGCCAGCAAACGGCCCTCGGGGACGCAGTATTTT. This translates into CASKRPSGTQYF.

This chain links TRBV9 with TRBJ1-5; D may be TRBD1 (6 bases). Germline V gene sequence: CDR1 SGDLS, CDR2 YYNGEE. This CDR3 is built from 15 residues. V lost 0 bases and J lost 3, with 10 bases in between. The CDR3 coding sequence is TGTGCCAGCAGCGTAGAAGGGGGGGACAATCAGCCCCAGCATTTT. This codes for CASSVEGGDNQPQHF.

The chain couples TRBV27 to TRBJ2-4; 7 nucleotides agree with TRBD1. J was trimmed by 4 bases and V by 3 bases; bases with no gene match: 6. The CDR3 length is 15 residues. Looked up from germline, CDR1 is MNHEY and CDR2 is SMNVEV (reference sequence). CDR3 DNA: TGTGCCAGCAGTTTCGGGGTACAGGGGAAAAACATTCAGTACTTC. Its translation: CASSFGVQGKNIQYF.

The genes are TRBV29-1 and TRBJ2-1; tentative D call: TRBD2 (5 bases). The V and J ends lost 3 bases and 0 bases respectively, with 9 bases between them. Looked up from germline, CDR1 is SQVTM and CDR2 is ANQGSEA. The CDR3 covers 14 residues. The CDR3 DNA sequence: TGCAGCGTTGAGAAAGGGAGCTCCTACAATGAGCAGTTCTTC. This gives the protein CSVEKGSSYNEQFF.